This TCR beta chain was recovered during a study of T cells in Graves' hyperthyroidism and ophthalmopathy. Broader study findings: Ophthalmopathy was told apart from stable hyperthyroidism by a 13 V-J model.

TCR beta CDR3 sequences were amplified from RNA transcripts. The HTBI primer set drove a first-round RT-PCR of the TCR CDR3. Using its own MiXCR run on the multiplex PCR reads, TCRdb lists one record per CDR3 protein. The sample lists approximately 590,000 distinct CDR3 sequences, approximately 15% occurring once. A word on this clonotype: Its antigen is unknown. Possible read error: a much larger clone is one base away.

The CDR3 is 16 amino acids. Per germline, CDR1 LGHDT and CDR2 YNNKEL (reference sequence). This sequence was found in a woman between 25 and 40 years old with Graves' hyperthyroidism. The material sequenced was blood. This rearrangement joins TRBV3-1 to TRBJ2-2; perhaps TRBD2 as D (5 bases). This CDR3 reads CANSQEVRKLAGELFF. CDR3 sequence (DNA): TGTGCCAACAGCCAAGAAGTACGTAAACTAGCCGGGGAGCTGTTTTTT.